The 29 T cell receptor beta chains listed next were all sequenced from one sample in a study of OX40 agonist ivuxolimab in advanced cancers. The library was produced with the immunoSEQ multiplex PCR assay. Drawn from immuneACCESS, this table holds only the in-frame rearrangements with V and J called that TCRdb kept. Clones are partly lost; checked studies trace under half to an unresolved V gene and leave the rest unexplained. The sample profile shows 36,000 or so clones; roughly 80% of them were found once. In total, the top ten clones hold around a fifth of the sample. The specimen was CD4+ or CD8+ T cells sorted from blood, collected in a trial of the OX40 agonist ivuxolimab. The receptor set was obtained from an adult with an advanced solid tumor such as melanoma, head and neck, liver or kidney cancer.

V gene TRBV28 combines with J gene TRBJ2-7; D possibly uses TRBD1 or TRBD2 (7 bases each). Germline CDR1 and CDR2: MDHEN and SYDVKM. CDR3 length equals 19 residues. Deletions cut 4 bases from V and 2 bases from J, with 27 bases between. Here the CDR3 DNA reads TGTGCCAGCAGTTCGTATTTAACGGGGGGACAGTCGAGGACCTACGAGCAGTACTTC. It specifies CASSSYLTGGQSRTYEQYF. The variable domain in full, with the rest retrieved from reference TRBV28 and TRBJ2-7, is DVKVTQSSRYLVKRTGEKVFLECVQDMDHENMFWYRQDPGLGLRLIYFSYDVKMKEKGDIPEGYSVSREKKERFSLILESASTNQTSMYLCASSSYLTGGQSRTYEQYFGPGTRLTVT.

The chain has TRBV27 and TRBJ2-1; a possible D gene is TRBD2 (5 bases). CDR3 size: 14 residues. Germline CDR1 MNHEY, CDR2 SMNVEV (reference sequence). V dropped 5 bases and J dropped 0 bases, with 8 bases sitting between them. The CDR3 DNA follows: TGTGCCAGCAGTCGCCGGGGCTCCTACAATGAGCAGTTCTTC. Translation gives CASSRRGSYNEQFF.

The chain has TRBV6-5 and TRBJ1-2; 8 nucleotides line up with TRBD1. Per germline, CDR1 MNHEY and CDR2 SVGAGI. After removal of 5 bases from V and 4 bases from J, the junction contained 9 bases not matched to a gene. The CDR3 runs to 15 residues. The CDR3 here is CASSGTGSGGYGYTF. The DNA of the CDR3 is TGTGCCAGCAGTGGGACAGGCTCCGGCGGCTATGGCTACACCTTC.

The V and J genes are TRBV7-9 and TRBJ1-1, with D unresolved. Germline CDR1 and CDR2: SEHNR and FQNEAQ (reference sequence). V was shortened by 1 base and J by 5 bases, with 20 bases between the two germline ends. This CDR3 contains 17 residues. CDR3 coding DNA: TGTGCCAGCAGCTTAGTCTTCCAGGCAGAAAAAAGGACTGAAGCTTTCTTT. This gives the protein CASSLVFQAEKRTEAFF.

The gene calls are TRBV5-1 and TRBJ2-5; D gene ambiguous. V lost 4 bases, J lost 1 base, and 11 bases lay in between. Per germline, CDR1 SGHRS and CDR2 YFSETQ. This CDR3 contains 14 residues. The CDR3 DNA is TGCGCCAGCAGCCCGGACGGCTTCCAAGAGACCCAGTACTTC. Its protein is CASSPDGFQETQYF.

The rearrangement uses TRBV11-3 and TRBJ2-1; perhaps TRBD2 as D (5 bases). Germline V gene data show CDR1 as SGHNT and CDR2 as YENEEA. The V and J ends lost 4 bases and 9 bases respectively, with 10 bases between them. This CDR3 comprises 12 residues. The CDR3 loop is CASSSGSREQFF. As DNA, the CDR3 is TGTGCCAGCAGCTCGGGGAGCCGTGAGCAGTTCTTC.

The V gene is TRBV27, the J gene TRBJ2-3; D unclear. Germline CDR1 is MNHEY and CDR2 is SMNVEV (reference sequence). The CDR3 length is 14 residues. V gave up 4 bases and J gave up 4 bases, with 12 bases separating them. CDR3 protein: CASSYVSSPDTQYF. As DNA, the CDR3 is TGTGCCAGCAGTTACGTGTCATCCCCAGATACGCAGTATTTT.

This clone was picked up a small number of times. This chain connects TRBV11-2 to TRBJ2-1; D remains ambiguous. Trimming stripped 5 bases from V and 8 bases from J, with 13 bases between. The length of the CDR3 is 13 residues. Germline CDR1 reads SGHAT; CDR2 reads FQNNGV. The CDR3 here is CASSPPGGDEQFF. The DNA for the CDR3 is TGTGCCAGCAGCCCCCCGGGTGGGGATGAGCAGTTCTTC.

The chain is built from TRBV7-8 and TRBJ2-5; D is possibly TRBD1 (5 bases). Trimming took off 0 bases at V and 5 bases at J, with 13 bases between the two ends. The CDR3 totals 15 residues. The germline V gene encodes CDR1 SGHVS and CDR2 FQNEAQ. CDR3 sequence reads: CASSLARFRDETQYF. CDR3 in DNA: TGTGCCAGCAGCTTAGCGCGGTTCAGGGATGAGACCCAGTACTTC.

This rearrangement joins TRBV27 to TRBJ2-1; unclear D gene. The length of the CDR3 is 13 residues. V lost 6 bases and J 0 bases, leaving 6 bases between the germline ends. Germline values: CDR1 MNHEY, CDR2 SMNVEV (reference sequence). CDR3 DNA: TGTGCCAGCAGCTTTAGCTCCTACAATGAGCAGTTCTTC. Encoded protein: CASSFSSYNEQFF.

This sequence joins TRBV29-1 and TRBJ1-3; no reliable D call. CDR3 length: 15 residues. In germline, CDR1 is SQVTM, CDR2 ANQGSEA. Trimming removed 0 bases at V and 0 bases at J, with 9 bases between. CDR3 DNA: TGCAGCGTTGAAGATCGGAGCAGCTCTGGAAACACCATATATTTT. Amino acid sequence: CSVEDRSSSGNTIYF.

V and J are TRBV7-9 and TRBJ1-1; D not resolved. The CDR3 is 14 amino acids. The V gene's germline CDR1 is SEHNR and CDR2 FQNEAQ (reference sequence). The V and J ends lost 4 bases and 1 base respectively, with 10 bases between them. The chain's CDR3 is CASSSTNTNTEAFF. The CDR3 bases are TGTGCCAGCAGCTCGACGAACACGAACACTGAAGCTTTCTTT.

The chain uses TRBV25-1 and TRBJ1-5; weak D call: TRBD1 (5 bases). CDR3 size: 16 residues. CDR1 MGHDK and CDR2 SYGVNS come from the germline V gene. V was trimmed by 5 bases and J by 5 bases, leaving 19 bases between them. The CDR3: CASSFPGRGLDQPQHF. The CDR3, as DNA: TGTGCCAGCAGTTTCCCCGGGCGGGGGTTGGATCAGCCCCAGCATTTT.

V gene TRBV19 combines with J gene TRBJ2-3; D is undetermined. V lost 7 bases, J lost 0 bases, and 11 bases lay in between. Germline loops: CDR1 LNHDA, CDR2 SQIVND (reference sequence). The CDR3 covers 14 residues. In DNA, the CDR3 is TGTGCCAGTAAGATCGGGTTCAGCACAGATACGCAGTATTTT. This encodes CASKIGFSTDTQYF.

J is TRBJ2-5 and V is TRBV28, with 7 positions matching TRBD1. The V gene end was trimmed by 6 bases and the J gene end by 0 bases; junction bases not matched to a gene: 7. The CDR3 runs to 15 residues. Germline V lookup: CDR1 MDHEN, CDR2 SYDVKM. This CDR3 is CASSPGTAYQETQYF. The CDR3 coding sequence is TGTGCCAGCAGCCCCGGGACAGCGTACCAAGAGACCCAGTACTTC.

This chain uses TRBV5-6 with TRBJ2-1, with TRBD2 matching over 11 bases. CDR3 length equals 15 residues. Germline V CDR1 and CDR2: SGHDT, YYEEEE. The junction had 5 bases not matched to a gene; V was cut back by 2 bases and J by 7 bases. In nucleotides, the CDR3 is TGTGCCAGCAGCTTCGGTGCTAGCGGGGGGAATGAGCAGTTCTTC. Residues: CASSFGASGGNEQFF.

The V and J genes are TRBV25-1 and TRBJ2-1, with 8 bases aligning to TRBD1. The CDR3 has 13 residues. Germline trimming cut 4 bases from V and 9 bases from J; bases unmatched to any gene: 5. CDR1 and CDR2 (germline): MGHDK, SYGVNS. The CDR3 is CASSAGGWVEQFF. The CDR3 bases are TGTGCCAGCAGTGCAGGGGGCTGGGTTGAGCAGTTCTTC. Filled out from reference TRBV25-1 and TRBJ2-1, the complete variable domain reads EADIYQTPRYLVIGTGKKITLECSQTMGHDKMYWYQQDPGMELHLIHYSYGVNSTEKGDLSSESTVSRIRTEHFPLTLESARPSHTSQYLCASSAGGWVEQFFGPGTRLTVL.

This chain uses TRBV7-9 with TRBJ2-1; a weak D match, TRBD1 (7 bases). The CDR3 is 15 residues long. The germline V gene encodes CDR1 SEHNR and CDR2 FQNEAQ (reference sequence). V was cut by 4 bases and J by 7 bases, with 17 bases left in between. The chain's CDR3 is CASSSNRGLGNEQFF. The CDR3 region has the DNA TGTGCCAGCAGCTCAAACAGGGGACTGGGGAATGAGCAGTTCTTC.

V and J are TRBV6-5 and TRBJ2-5; D not resolved. CDR1 MNHEY and CDR2 SVGAGI come from the germline V gene. V was cut by 0 bases and J by 7 bases, with 9 bases left in between. The CDR3 extends over 13 amino acids. This CDR3 is CASSYSELGTQYF. For the CDR3, the DNA is TGTGCCAGCAGTTACTCAGAGCTTGGGACCCAGTACTTC.

This chain links TRBV4-1 with TRBJ1-6; D uncertain. Looked up from germline, CDR1 is MGHRA and CDR2 is YSYEKL. V was cut by 3 bases and J by 0 bases, with 9 bases left in between. The CDR3 contains 16 residues. In DNA form, the CDR3 reads TGCGCCAGCAGCCAGTCAGAGAGCTCCTATAATTCACCCCTCCACTTT. Residues: CASSQSESSYNSPLHF.

This clone was seen only a few times. The chain is built from TRBV30 and TRBJ2-5; TRBD2 is a possible D gene (6 bases). The germline V gene encodes CDR1 GTSNPN and CDR2 SVGIG (reference sequence). The CDR3 extends over 13 amino acids. The V gene lost 2 bases and the J gene lost 5 bases, with 12 bases spanning the gap. CDR3 in DNA: TGTGCCTGGAGTTTGATGGCGGGGGAGACCCAGTACTTC. This sequence encodes CAWSLMAGETQYF.

The V and J genes are TRBV7-9 and TRBJ2-1; possibly TRBD1 for D (6 bases). Germline V lookup: CDR1 SEHNR, CDR2 FQNEAQ (reference sequence). This CDR3 has 14 residues. V dropped 2 bases and J dropped 5 bases, with 10 bases sitting between them. The CDR3 DNA reads TGTGCCAGCAGCTTAAAGGACAGAAACAATGAGCAGTTCTTC. It specifies CASSLKDRNNEQFF.

The chain links TRBV2 to TRBJ2-7, with TRBD2 identical over 9 bases. CDR1 is SNHLY and CDR2 is FYNNEI in the germline V gene. CDR3 length: 14 residues. V was clipped by 4 bases and J by 2 bases; unmatched bases: 3. CDR3 in amino acids: CASSGLAGPYEQYF. CDR3 nucleotide sequence: TGTGCCAGCAGTGGGCTAGCGGGACCCTACGAGCAGTACTTC.

This chain uses TRBV28 with TRBJ1-1; weak D call: TRBD1 (5 bases). The CDR3 extends over 13 amino acids. Trimming took off 6 bases at V and 4 bases at J, with 12 bases between the two ends. CDR1 is MDHEN and CDR2 is SYDVKM in the germline V gene. CDR3 protein: CASSLRGSTEAFF. CDR3 bases: TGTGCCAGCAGCTTGAGGGGCAGCACTGAAGCTTTCTTT.

The J gene is TRBJ2-1, the V gene TRBV10-3, with D possibly being TRBD2 (7 bases). This CDR3 is 15 amino acids long. Germline values: CDR1 ENHRY, CDR2 SYGVKD. The V gene lost 3 bases and the J gene lost 3 bases, with 12 bases spanning the gap. The CDR3 is CAISDAGASYNEQFF. Written as DNA, the CDR3 is TGTGCCATCAGTGATGCGGGGGCTAGCTACAATGAGCAGTTCTTC.

In the case of this clone: Other DNA variants within this sample encode the same CDR3. The chain links TRBV10-3 to TRBJ2-5; no definite D call. The CDR3 sequence is 12 residues long. V was cut by 2 bases and J by 1 base, with 2 bases left in between. CDR1 is ENHRY and CDR2 is SYGVKD in the germline V gene. The CDR3 nucleotides read TGTGCCATCAGTGAGGGCCAAGAGACCCAGTACTTC. Translating gives CAISEGQETQYF.

The chain is built from TRBV15 and TRBJ1-3; D gene ambiguous. The CDR3 is 15 residues long. V lost 5 bases to trimming and J lost 2 bases, with 13 bases between them. Looked up from germline, CDR1 is LNHNV and CDR2 is YYDKDF (reference sequence). CDR3 coding DNA: TGTGCCACCAGCGGCGGTCTAGGAGCTGGAAACACCATATATTTT. Translated, it gives CATSGGLGAGNTIYF.

The chain joins TRBV10-3 to TRBJ2-5; D is uncertain. The CDR3 length is 14 residues. The V and J ends lost 1 base and 5 bases respectively, with 11 bases between them. CDR1 is ENHRY, CDR2 SYGVKD, per germline. CDR3 loop: CAISEWGKGETQYF. CDR3 bases: TGTGCCATCAGTGAGTGGGGAAAAGGCGAGACCCAGTACTTC.

Only a few counts were recorded for this clone. The genes are TRBV6-5 and TRBJ1-2; D is ambiguous. Germline V lookup: CDR1 MNHEY, CDR2 SVGAGI. This CDR3 has 14 amino acids. The germline V and J ends were trimmed by 0 bases and 6 bases, with 11 bases remaining between them. The CDR3 loop is CASSYSAGSNGYTF. The CDR3 DNA reads as TGTGCCAGCAGTTACTCCGCTGGGAGTAATGGCTACACCTTC.